These 19 T cell receptor beta chains originate from one sample sequenced in a study of blood T cell repertoires in COVID-19. Sequencing used immunoSEQ multiplex PCR; TCRdb keeps in-frame clones, though not all of them. The sample holds roughly 50,000 clones; about 90% are singletons and the top ten take more than 15%. The material sequenced was peripheral blood. These receptors were collected from a human donor in a cohort sampled during active COVID-19.

This clone is a singleton in its sample. The CDR3 spells CASSLGAGADYEQYF. Here the CDR3 DNA reads TGTGCCAGCAGCCTGGGGGCGGGGGCAGATTACGAGCAGTACTTC. The rearrangement joins TRBV7-2 to TRBJ2-7, with a tentative D call TRBD2 (7 bases). The V end was cut by 5 bases, the J end by 4 bases, with 18 bases between. CDR3 size: 15 residues. Germline CDR1 is SGHTA and CDR2 is FQGNSA.

The chain couples TRBV12-3 or TRBV12-4 to TRBJ1-2; D uncertain. V was shortened by 3 bases and J by 8 bases, with 13 bases between the two germline ends. This CDR3 has 13 residues. The CDR3 reads CASSFVEGGGYTF. For the CDR3, the DNA is TGTGCCAGCAGTTTTGTGGAGGGTGGCGGCTACACCTTC.

This clone was seen just once. The chain recombines TRBV11-2 with TRBJ2-2; the match to TRBD2 covers 7 bases. Germline CDR1 reads SGHAT; CDR2 reads FQNNGV. The junction had 2 bases not matched to a gene; V was cut back by 1 base and J by 6 bases. This CDR3 region has 14 residues. CDR3 amino acids: CASSLVGGSGELFF. Written as DNA, the CDR3 is TGTGCCAGCAGCTTAGTGGGGGGGTCCGGGGAGCTGTTTTTT.

V is TRBV12-3 or TRBV12-4 and J is TRBJ1-2; no clear D gene. The germline V and J ends were trimmed by 10 bases and 4 bases, with 16 bases remaining between them. CDR3 length: 13 amino acids. CDR3 in DNA: TGTGCCACCACCCCCGGCCCGGGCTATGGCTACACCTTC. It encodes CATTPGPGYGYTF.

CDR3 residues: CSVPGLAGGRSSTDTQYF. CDR3 bases: TGCAGCGTACCGGGACTAGCGGGAGGGCGATCTAGCACAGATACGCAGTATTTT. V usage is TRBV29-1 and J usage is TRBJ2-3, with 16 nucleotides matching TRBD2. Per the germline V gene, CDR1 is SQVTM and CDR2 is ANQGSEA. The CDR3 is 18 residues long. The junction had 9 bases not matched to a gene; V was cut back by 6 bases and J by 0 bases.

This chain connects TRBV6-6 to TRBJ2-5; tentative D call: TRBD2 (5 bases). Germline CDR1 and CDR2: MNHNY and SVGAGI (reference sequence). V lost 4 bases and J 1 base, leaving 7 bases between the germline ends. The length of the CDR3 is 13 residues. The CDR3 spells CASSFGVQETQYF. DNA for the CDR3: TGTGCCAGCAGTTTCGGGGTCCAAGAGACCCAGTACTTC.

V gene TRBV5-1 combines with J gene TRBJ1-3; D gene unclear. Trimming cost V 6 bases and J 0 bases, with 16 bases left between them. Germline CDR1 reads SGHRS; CDR2 reads YFSETQ. The CDR3 is 16 amino acids. As DNA, the CDR3 is TGCGCCAGCACCTGGGCGGGCACAAGCTCTGGAAACACCATATATTTT. It encodes CASTWAGTSSGNTIYF.

V and J are TRBV19 and TRBJ1-3; 8 bases are shared with TRBD1. The CDR3 has 17 residues. Trimming cost V 8 bases and J 1 base; bases outside gene matches: 13. The germline CDR1 and CDR2 sequences are LNHDA and SQIVND (reference sequence). For the CDR3, the DNA is TGTGCCAGTTTCCAGGGGGCCAACGTCCGTTCTGGAAACACCATATATTTT. This translates into CASFQGANVRSGNTIYF.

The rearrangement links TRBV3-1 (or the pseudogene TRBV3-2) to TRBJ2-2; D is unclear. V was cut by 2 bases and J by 4 bases, with 8 bases left in between. The CDR3 contains 14 residues. Germline assignment: CDR1 LGHDT and CDR2 YNNKEL (reference sequence). The CDR3 coding sequence is TGTGCCAGCAGCCAACTTACACGCACCGGGGAGCTGTTTTTT. Protein sequence: CASSQLTRTGELFF.

The V gene is TRBV5-1, the J gene TRBJ2-3, with D unclear. The CDR3 length is 12 residues. The germline V gene encodes CDR1 SGHRS and CDR2 YFSETQ. V was cut by 3 bases and J by 3 bases, with 5 bases left in between. The CDR3 region is CASSSGTDTQYF. Written as DNA, the CDR3 is TGCGCCAGCAGCTCAGGAACAGATACGCAGTATTTT. The variable domain in full, completed from reference TRBV5-1 and TRBJ2-3, reads KAGVTQTPRYLIKTRGQQVTLSCSPISGHRSVSWYQQTPGQGLQFLFEYFSETQRNKGNFPGRFSGRQFSNSRSEMNVSTLELGDSALYLCASSSGTDTQYFGPGTRLTVL.

The rearrangement uses TRBV7-2 and TRBJ1-1, with no clear D. The CDR3 is 11 residues long. Germline CDR1 reads SGHTA; CDR2 reads FQGNSA. V was trimmed by 1 base and J by 7 bases, leaving 4 bases between them. As DNA, the CDR3 is TGTGCCAGCAGCTTAGGACATGAAGCTTTCTTT. Translated: CASSLGHEAFF.

The chain joins TRBV5-1 to TRBJ2-1, with 9 positions matching TRBD1. The V segment lost 4 bases and the J segment 4 bases; nucleotides outside the gene matches: 6. Germline CDR1 and CDR2: SGHRS and YFSETQ. The CDR3 extends over 15 amino acids. CDR3 nucleotide sequence: TGCGCCAGCAGCCCAGGACAGGGGTTATACAATGAGCAGTTCTTC. Residues: CASSPGQGLYNEQFF.

The chain carries TRBV24-1 and TRBJ2-2, with D possibly being TRBD1 (6 bases). CDR1 and CDR2 from the germline V gene are KGHDR and SFDVKD. V lost 4 bases to trimming and J lost 7 bases, with 12 bases between them. The CDR3 runs to 14 residues. The CDR3 bases are TGTGCCACCAGTGACCACAGGGATTACGGGGAGCTGTTTTTT. Amino acid sequence: CATSDHRDYGELFF.

CDR3 sequence reads: CASSQDQGNSPLHF. The CDR3 nucleotides read TGCGCCAGCAGCCAAGACCAGGGCAATTCACCCCTCCACTTT. V is TRBV4-3 and J is TRBJ1-6; TRBD1 is a possible D gene (5 bases). Germline loops: CDR1 LGHNA, CDR2 YSLEER. CDR3 length: 14 amino acids. Trimming pared 0 bases from V and 7 bases from J, leaving 7 bases between.

The V gene is TRBV2, the J gene TRBJ1-2, with 8 bases fitting TRBD1. This CDR3 comprises 18 residues. Trimming removed 2 bases from V and 2 bases from J; junction bases left unmatched: 13. Germline lookup yields CDR1 SNHLY and CDR2 FYNNEI. CDR3 amino acids: CASSERGQVGVLNYGYTF. The CDR3 bases are TGTGCCAGCAGTGAAAGGGGACAGGTGGGGGTTCTCAACTATGGCTACACCTTC.

V gene TRBV6-5 combines with J gene TRBJ2-7; D remains ambiguous. The CDR3 consists of 14 residues. V lost 8 bases, J lost 2 bases, and 16 bases lay in between. Germline V gives CDR1 MNHEY, CDR2 SVGAGI. DNA of the CDR3: TGTGCCAGCCACTACCTACTTCTTCCCTACGAGCAGTACTTC. Translated, it gives CASHYLLLPYEQYF.

The chain has TRBV21-1 and TRBJ2-7; the D segment call TRBD2 is taken from the table without a DNA check. TRBV21-1 is shown as a pseudogene. CDR3 size: 17 residues. DNA for the CDR3: TGTGCCAGCAGCAAAATCCCTTTTGGACGGGATACCTACGAGCAGTACTTC. Translated: CASSKIPFGRDTYEQYF.

The chain employs TRBV10-1 and TRBJ1-2; D remains ambiguous. CDR3 length: 13 amino acids. Trimming left V 0 bases short and J 8 bases short, with 10 bases between. From germline, CDR1 is WNHNN and CDR2 SYGVQD (reference sequence). The CDR3 is CASSESGDRGYTF. CDR3 nucleotide sequence: TGCGCCAGCAGTGAGTCCGGGGATCGGGGCTACACCTTC.

J is TRBJ1-6 and V is TRBV7-2, with D perhaps matching TRBD1 (5 bases). The CDR3 extends over 16 amino acids. Germline V lookup: CDR1 SGHTA, CDR2 FQGNSA. V gave up 1 base and J gave up 3 bases, with 10 bases separating them. Here the CDR3 DNA reads TGTGCCAGCAGCTTAGTTCAGGGTCGCTATAATTCACCCCTCCACTTT. It codes for CASSLVQGRYNSPLHF. The whole variable domain, remainder taken from reference TRBV7-2 and TRBJ1-6, is GAGVSQSPSNKVTEKGKDVELRCDPISGHTALYWYRQSLGQGLEFLIYFQGNSAPDKSGLPSDRFSAERTGGSVSTLTIQRTQQEDSAVYLCASSLVQGRYNSPLHFGNGTRLTVT.